Included here is one T cell receptor beta chain sequence, with context. Its ends do not fully match the called genes, so a read error is possible. CDR3 length equals 14 residues. From germline, CDR1 is MNHNS and CDR2 SASEGT. The sample is drawn from a study of blood T cell repertoires in COVID-19. Study summary: Nucleic acid was either cDNA or gDNA, and it came from T cells, B-cell-depleted T cells, or PBMCs.

This table comes from immunoSEQ multiplex PCR, and its TCRdb copy is limited to in-frame clones, with some not included. The table has tens of thousands of clones, 75% to 90% seen once. The chain has TRBV6-1 and TRBJ2-7; D is perhaps TRBD1 (5 bases). This clonotype originated in a man older than 75 with acute or convalescent COVID-19. Material for sequencing was peripheral blood. The CDR3 loop is CASSEGLATVPGAF. The CDR3 DNA follows: TGTGCCAGCAGTGAAGGTCTCGCTACGGTCCCTGGGGCATTC.